This TCR beta chain is from a study of beta chain features in type 1 diabetes. Study-level points and caveats: PCR, the amplification step, might favor shorter templates, equally in patients and controls. Among all four CD4+ subsets, Type 1 diabetes patients had TCRB CDR3s that were moderately but significantly shorter. Naive, central memory and Treg TCRB repertoires appeared more alike in patients than in healthy donors.

The CDR3 has 13 amino acids. Germline lookup yields CDR1 SQVTM and CDR2 ANQGSEA. Trimming removed 6 bases from V and 1 base from J; junction bases left unmatched: 1. By way of CD45RO/CCR7/CD25/CD127/CD95/CD27, the CD4+ regulatory, stem cell-like memory, central memory and naive cells were sorted. To note about this clone: Its cognate antigen is unknown.

Expressed TCRB transcripts were sequenced after all isolated RNA was converted to cDNA. Naive, central memory and regulatory T cell samples produced a mean of approximately 3.6 million reads. TCRdb keeps only in-frame clones here, not all; method: immunoSEQ multiplex PCR. The sample includes roughly 220,000 clones, approximately 16% of them seen just once. V is TRBV29-1 and J is TRBJ2-5; 11 nucleotides match TRBD1. The receptor was derived from a man aged 25-45 years with type 1 diabetes. The specimen sequenced was naive CD4+ T cells from blood. The CDR3 nucleotides read TGCAGCGTCGGGACAGGGGGCCAAGAGACCCAGTACTTC. Its protein product is CSVGTGGQETQYF.